The clone carrying this T cell receptor (beta chain) occurred once. The antigen remains undetermined. TCRdb's table, derived via immunoSEQ multiplex PCR, lists solely in-frame clones and lacks some. The data contain 78,000 or so clones, 90% to 96% of them singletons. This sample is part of a study of cytomegalovirus exposure and HLA in healthy donors. V lost 2 bases to trimming and J lost 16 bases; unmatched junction nucleotides: 4. Per germline, CDR1 MDHEN and CDR2 SYDVKM. The CDR3 has 11 amino acids. Study outcomes and limitations: Most TCRs appeared rarely, but some public TCRs recurred in many donors. Reports indicated that the classifier achieved high specificity and sensitivity in diagnosing cytomegalovirus status. In the 95 to 150 validation repertoires, a later analysis found that first-cohort TCR clusters tended to co-occur.

The donors were members of the approximately 120-subject validation cohort (separate from the approximately 670-subject first cohort). The chain joins TRBV28 to TRBJ2-1, with 8 bases matching TRBD2. The sequence was collected from a man aged 18 to 29 in good health and CMV-seropositive. The source material was PBMCs. This chain's CDR3 is CASSLPGLVFF. CDR3 nucleotides: TGTGCCAGCAGTTTACCGGGACTAGTTTTCTTC.